This T cell receptor beta chain appears in the sequencing data of a study of T cell responses to AZD1222 COVID-19 vaccine. Here immunoSEQ multiplex PCR was the method, and the copy in TCRdb shows in-frame clones only, minus some. Here the sample spans about 110,000 clones, about nine tenths being singletons. Sequenced material: peripheral blood, taken on day 0 of AZD1222 vaccination. This sequence was found in an adult in good health.

Written as DNA, the CDR3 is TGTGCCAGCATGCAGGATGGAAGTTCACCCCTCCACTTT. As protein: CASMQDGSSPLHF. V is TRBV2 and J is TRBJ1-6; D gene uncertain. CDR3 length equals 13 residues. The V gene's germline CDR1 is SNHLY and CDR2 FYNNEI. Deletions cut 7 bases from V and 9 bases from J, with 13 bases between.